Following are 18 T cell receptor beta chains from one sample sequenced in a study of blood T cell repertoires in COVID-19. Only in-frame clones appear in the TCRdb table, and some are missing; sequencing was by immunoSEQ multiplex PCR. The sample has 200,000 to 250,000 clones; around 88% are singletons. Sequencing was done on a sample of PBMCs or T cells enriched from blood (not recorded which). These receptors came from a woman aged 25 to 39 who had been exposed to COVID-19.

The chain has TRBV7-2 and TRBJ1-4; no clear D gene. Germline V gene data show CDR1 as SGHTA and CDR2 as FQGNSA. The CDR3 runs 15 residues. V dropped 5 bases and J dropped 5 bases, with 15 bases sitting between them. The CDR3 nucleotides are TGTGCCAGCAGCCCTTCCGGGTCCAAAAATGAAAAACTGTTTTTT. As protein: CASSPSGSKNEKLFF.

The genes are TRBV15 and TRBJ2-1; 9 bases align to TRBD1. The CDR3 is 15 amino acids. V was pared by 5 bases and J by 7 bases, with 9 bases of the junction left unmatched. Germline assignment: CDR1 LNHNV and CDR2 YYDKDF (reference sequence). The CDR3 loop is CATSPTGTGKNEQFF. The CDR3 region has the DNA TGTGCCACCAGCCCCACCGGGACAGGGAAAAATGAGCAGTTCTTC.

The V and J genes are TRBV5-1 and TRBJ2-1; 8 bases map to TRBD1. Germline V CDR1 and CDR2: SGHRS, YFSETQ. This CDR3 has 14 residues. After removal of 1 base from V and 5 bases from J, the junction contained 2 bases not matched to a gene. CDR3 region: CASSLPRGHNEQFF. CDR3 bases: TGCGCCAGCAGCTTGCCCAGGGGGCACAATGAGCAGTTCTTC.

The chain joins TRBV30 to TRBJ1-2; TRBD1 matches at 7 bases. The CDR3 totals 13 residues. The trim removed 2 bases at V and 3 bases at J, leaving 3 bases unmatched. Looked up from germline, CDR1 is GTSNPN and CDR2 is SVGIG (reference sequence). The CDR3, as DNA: TGTGCCTGGAGTATACAGGGGCACTATGGCTACACCTTC. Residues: CAWSIQGHYGYTF.

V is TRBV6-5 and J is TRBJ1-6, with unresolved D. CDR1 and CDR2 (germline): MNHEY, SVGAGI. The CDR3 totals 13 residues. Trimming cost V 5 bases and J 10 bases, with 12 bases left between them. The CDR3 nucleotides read TGTGCCAGCAGTCTCGTGGGAGGCTCACCCCTCCACTTT. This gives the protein CASSLVGGSPLHF.

The CDR3 is CASSRRDLGNTIYF. The CDR3 nucleotides read TGTGCCAGCAGTAGGCGGGACCTCGGGAACACCATATATTTT. V and J are TRBV28 and TRBJ1-3, with a tentative D call TRBD1 (5 bases). CDR1 and CDR2 (germline): MDHEN, SYDVKM. V was pared by 5 bases and J by 7 bases, with 15 bases between. The CDR3 runs to 14 residues.

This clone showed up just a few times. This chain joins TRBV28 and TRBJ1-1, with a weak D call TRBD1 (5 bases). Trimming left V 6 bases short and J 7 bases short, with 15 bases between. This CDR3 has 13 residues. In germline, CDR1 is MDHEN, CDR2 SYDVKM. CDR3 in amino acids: CASRNPGLSEAFF. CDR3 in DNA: TGTGCCAGCAGGAACCCGGGACTTAGTGAAGCTTTCTTT.

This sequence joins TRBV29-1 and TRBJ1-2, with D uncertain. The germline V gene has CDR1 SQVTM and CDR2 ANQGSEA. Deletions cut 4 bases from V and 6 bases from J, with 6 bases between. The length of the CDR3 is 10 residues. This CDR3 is CSVGQDGYTF. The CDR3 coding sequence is TGCAGCGTTGGGCAGGATGGCTACACCTTC.

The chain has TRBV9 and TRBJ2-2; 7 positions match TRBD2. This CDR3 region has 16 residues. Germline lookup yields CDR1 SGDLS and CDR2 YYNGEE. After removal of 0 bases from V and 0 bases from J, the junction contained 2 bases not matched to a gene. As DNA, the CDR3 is TGTGCCAGCAGCGTAGCGGCGGGGGCGAACACCGGGGAGCTGTTTTTT. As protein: CASSVAAGANTGELFF.

CDR3 residues: CASSDQYNEQFF. The CDR3 DNA sequence: TGTGCCAGCAGTGACCAATACAATGAGCAGTTCTTC. The V and J genes are TRBV2 and TRBJ2-1; D is ambiguous. This CDR3 region has 12 residues. The V and J ends lost 3 bases and 4 bases respectively, with 4 bases between them. In germline, CDR1 is SNHLY, CDR2 FYNNEI.

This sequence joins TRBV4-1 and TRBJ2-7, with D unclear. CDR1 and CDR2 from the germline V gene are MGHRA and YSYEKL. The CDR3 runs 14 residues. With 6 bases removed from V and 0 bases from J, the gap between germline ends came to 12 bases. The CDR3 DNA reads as TGCGCCAGCAGTTTGGAGTGGTCCTCCTACGAGCAGTACTTC. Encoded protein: CASSLEWSSYEQYF.

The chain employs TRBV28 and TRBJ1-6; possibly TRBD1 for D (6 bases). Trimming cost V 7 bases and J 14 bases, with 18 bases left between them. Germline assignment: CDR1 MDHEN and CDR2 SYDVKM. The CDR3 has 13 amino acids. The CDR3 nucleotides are TGTGCCAGCACCTCCCCCCGCGGGGGCACCCTCCACTTT. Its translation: CASTSPRGGTLHF.

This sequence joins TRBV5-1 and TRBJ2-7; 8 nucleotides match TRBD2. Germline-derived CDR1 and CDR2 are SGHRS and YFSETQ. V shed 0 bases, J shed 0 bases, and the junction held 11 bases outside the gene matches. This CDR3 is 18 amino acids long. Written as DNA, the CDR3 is TGCGCCAGCAGCTTGGGGCTAGCGGGCGGCCTGAGCTCCTACGAGCAGTACTTC. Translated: CASSLGLAGGLSSYEQYF.

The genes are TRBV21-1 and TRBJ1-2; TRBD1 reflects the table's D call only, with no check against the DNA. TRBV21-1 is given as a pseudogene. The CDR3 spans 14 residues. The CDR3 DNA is TGTGCCAGCATATGGGTTAGACAAATCTATGGCTACACCTTC. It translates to CASIWVRQIYGYTF.

The CDR3 DNA is TGTGCCAGCACCACTACCGGTCCCCCTGAAGCTTTCTTT. Protein: CASTTTGPPEAFF. V gene TRBV11-3 combines with J gene TRBJ1-1; no clear D gene. This CDR3 is built from 13 residues. Germline lookup yields CDR1 SGHNT and CDR2 YENEEA. The V end was cut by 7 bases, the J end by 6 bases, with 15 bases between.

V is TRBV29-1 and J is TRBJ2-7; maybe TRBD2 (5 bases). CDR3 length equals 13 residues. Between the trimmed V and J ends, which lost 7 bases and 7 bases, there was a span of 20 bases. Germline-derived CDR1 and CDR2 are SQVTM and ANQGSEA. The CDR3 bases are TGCAGCGCCCTGGACTCCATTGTACGGGAGCAGTACTTC. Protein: CSALDSIVREQYF.

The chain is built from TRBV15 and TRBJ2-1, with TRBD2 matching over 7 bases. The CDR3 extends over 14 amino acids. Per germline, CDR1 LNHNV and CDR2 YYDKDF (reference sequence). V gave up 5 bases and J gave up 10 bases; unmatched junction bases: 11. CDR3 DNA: TGTGCCACCAGCGGAACCGCGGGGGTTTGGGAGCAGTTCTTC. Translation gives CATSGTAGVWEQFF.

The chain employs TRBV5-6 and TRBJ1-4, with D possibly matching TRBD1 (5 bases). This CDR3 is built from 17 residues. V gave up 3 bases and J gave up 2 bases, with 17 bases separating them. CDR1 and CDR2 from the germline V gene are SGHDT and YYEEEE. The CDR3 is CASSSPTTGPTNEKLFF. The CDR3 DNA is TGTGCCAGCAGCTCCCCCACTACAGGCCCCACTAATGAAAAACTGTTTTTT.